Sequencing of this TCR beta chain was carried out in a study of immune evolution from preneoplasia to lung adenocarcinoma. TCRdb's copy holds only in-frame clones and misses some; the assay was immunoSEQ multiplex PCR. The repertoire holds some 10,000 clones, with about 74% as singletons. The table lists this clone with a few counts. The CDR3 totals 12 residues. In germline, CDR1 is SGHVS, CDR2 FQNEAQ. Trimming took 5 bases from V and 4 from J, leaving 7 bases between them. This chain links TRBV7-8 with TRBJ2-3; D gene ambiguous. The sample taken for sequencing was FFPE normal lung tissue adjacent to the tumor. The source of this sequence is a person aged 55 to 75 with lung adenocarcinoma. Some clones in this sample may be carry-over from other donors' samples. The CDR3 bases are TGTGCCAGCAGCGCCCTTTCAGATACGCAGTATTTT. Translating gives CASSALSDTQYF. Looking up the rest from reference TRBV7-8 and TRBJ2-3 gives the full variable domain: GAGVSQSPRYKVAKRGQDVALRCDPISGHVSLFWYQQALGQGPEFLTYFQNEAQLDKSGLPSDRFFAERPEGSVSTLKIQRTQQEDSAVYLCASSALSDTQYFGPGTRLTVL.